This TCR beta chain originates from a study of blood T cell repertoires in COVID-19. How the authors handled the data: From reference gene primer amplification, estimates of nucleated cell counts were derived. Clones were sequenced by immunoSEQ multiplex PCR, and TCRdb holds only the in-frame ones, with some missing. That table furnishes V, J and clone size, whereas the DNA furnished D and trimming. The profile shows some 160,000 clones, approximately 88% of them singletons. Trimming took off 4 bases at V and 10 bases at J, with 18 bases between the two ends. Germline V gives CDR1 SGHRS, CDR2 YFSETQ. CDR3 length: 15 amino acids.

Sequencing was done on a sample of peripheral blood. The sequence came from a man between 60 and 70 years old with acute or convalescent COVID-19. This sequence joins TRBV5-1 and TRBJ1-6, with a possible D match to TRBD1 (5 bases). The CDR3 loop is CASSPIAGSASPLHF. As DNA, the CDR3 is TGCGCCAGCAGCCCCATCGCAGGGTCAGCCTCACCCCTCCACTTT.